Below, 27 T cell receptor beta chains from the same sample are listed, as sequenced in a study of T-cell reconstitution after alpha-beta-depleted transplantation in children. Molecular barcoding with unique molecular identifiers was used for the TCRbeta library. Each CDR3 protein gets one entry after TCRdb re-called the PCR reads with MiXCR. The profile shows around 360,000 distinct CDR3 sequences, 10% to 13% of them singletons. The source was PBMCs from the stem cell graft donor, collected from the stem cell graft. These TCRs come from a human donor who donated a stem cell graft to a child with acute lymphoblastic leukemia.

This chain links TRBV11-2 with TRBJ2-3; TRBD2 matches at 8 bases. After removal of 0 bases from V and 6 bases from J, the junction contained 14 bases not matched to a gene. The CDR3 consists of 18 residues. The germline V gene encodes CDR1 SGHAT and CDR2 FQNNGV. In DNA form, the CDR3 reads TGTGCCAGCAGCTTAGATCATTTTATGAGCGGGAGACGGGATACGCAGTATTTT. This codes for CASSLDHFMSGRRDTQYF.

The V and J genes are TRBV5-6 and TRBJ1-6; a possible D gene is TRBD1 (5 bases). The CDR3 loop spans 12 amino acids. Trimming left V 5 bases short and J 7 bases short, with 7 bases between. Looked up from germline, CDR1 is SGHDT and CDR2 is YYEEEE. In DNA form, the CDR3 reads TGTGCCAGCAGTAGGGGAAATTCACCCCTCCACTTT. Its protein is CASSRGNSPLHF.

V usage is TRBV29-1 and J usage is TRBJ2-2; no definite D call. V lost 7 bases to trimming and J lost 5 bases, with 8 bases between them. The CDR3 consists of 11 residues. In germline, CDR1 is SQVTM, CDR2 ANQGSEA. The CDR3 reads CSGIQTGELFF. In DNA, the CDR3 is TGCAGCGGAATTCAAACCGGGGAGCTGTTTTTT.

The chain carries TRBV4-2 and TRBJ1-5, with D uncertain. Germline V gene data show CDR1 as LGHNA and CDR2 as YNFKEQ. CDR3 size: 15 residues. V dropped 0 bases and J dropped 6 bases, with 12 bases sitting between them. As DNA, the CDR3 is TGTGCCAGCAGCCAAGATTTTAAGGGTGCTCAGCCCCAGCATTTT. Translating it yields CASSQDFKGAQPQHF.

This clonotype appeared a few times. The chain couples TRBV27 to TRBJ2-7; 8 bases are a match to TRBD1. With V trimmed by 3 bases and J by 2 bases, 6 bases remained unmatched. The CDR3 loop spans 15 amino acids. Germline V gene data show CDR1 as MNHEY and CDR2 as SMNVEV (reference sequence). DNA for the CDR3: TGTGCCAGCAGTTTGGGGACAGGTCGGCCCTACGAGCAGTACTTC. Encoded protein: CASSLGTGRPYEQYF.

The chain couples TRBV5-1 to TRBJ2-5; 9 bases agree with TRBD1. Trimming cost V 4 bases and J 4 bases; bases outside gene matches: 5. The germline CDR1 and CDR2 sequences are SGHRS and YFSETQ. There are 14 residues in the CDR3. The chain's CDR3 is CASSTTGGSETQYF. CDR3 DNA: TGCGCCAGCAGCACTACAGGGGGCTCAGAGACCCAGTACTTC.

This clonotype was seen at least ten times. CDR3 region: CASSQDLPPDSTGELFF. The CDR3 region has the DNA TGTGCCAGCAGCCAAGATTTACCCCCAGATTCCACCGGGGAGCTGTTTTTT. The rearrangement links TRBV4-2 to TRBJ2-2; D is ambiguous. Trimming shortened V by 0 bases and J by 4 bases, and 15 bases separated the two germline ends. Looked up from germline, CDR1 is LGHNA and CDR2 is YNFKEQ. The CDR3 contains 17 residues.

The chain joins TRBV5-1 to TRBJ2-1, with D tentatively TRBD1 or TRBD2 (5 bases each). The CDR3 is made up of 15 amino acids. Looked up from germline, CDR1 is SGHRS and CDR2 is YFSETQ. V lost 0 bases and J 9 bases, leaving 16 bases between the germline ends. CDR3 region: CASSLVTGWESEQFF. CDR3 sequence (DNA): TGCGCCAGCAGCTTGGTAACAGGTTGGGAGTCTGAGCAGTTCTTC.

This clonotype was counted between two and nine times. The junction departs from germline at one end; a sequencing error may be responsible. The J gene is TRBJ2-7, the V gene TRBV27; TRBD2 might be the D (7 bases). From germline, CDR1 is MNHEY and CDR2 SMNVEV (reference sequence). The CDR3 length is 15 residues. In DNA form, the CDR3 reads TGTGCCAGCAGTTCCGGTTTAAGGGGGGGGGACGGCGCATGCTTC. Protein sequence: CASSSGLRGGDGACF.

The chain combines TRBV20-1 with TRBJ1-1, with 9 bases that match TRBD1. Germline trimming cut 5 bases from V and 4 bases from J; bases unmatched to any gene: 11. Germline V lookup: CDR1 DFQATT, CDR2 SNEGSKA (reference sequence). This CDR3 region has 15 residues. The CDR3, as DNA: TGCAGTGCTCCGCGGGACAGGGTCGGTACCACTGAAGCTTTCTTT. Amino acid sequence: CSAPRDRVGTTEAFF.

The CDR3 DNA reads as TGCAGCGTTGAAGGGGGGCAGGGGTGGAGGGACACTGAAGCTTTCTTT. Residues: CSVEGGQGWRDTEAFF. The rearrangement joins TRBV29-1 to TRBJ1-1; the D gene is possibly TRBD1 (6 bases). V was trimmed by 1 base and J by 3 bases, leaving 18 bases between them. The CDR3 sequence is 16 residues long. Germline assignment: CDR1 SQVTM and CDR2 ANQGSEA.

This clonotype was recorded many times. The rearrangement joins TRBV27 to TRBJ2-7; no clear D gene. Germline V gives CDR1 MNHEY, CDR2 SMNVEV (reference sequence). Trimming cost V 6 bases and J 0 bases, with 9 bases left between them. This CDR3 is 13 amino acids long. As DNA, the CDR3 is TGTGCCAGCAGCCCTCGGGTCTCCTACGAGCAGTACTTC. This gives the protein CASSPRVSYEQYF.

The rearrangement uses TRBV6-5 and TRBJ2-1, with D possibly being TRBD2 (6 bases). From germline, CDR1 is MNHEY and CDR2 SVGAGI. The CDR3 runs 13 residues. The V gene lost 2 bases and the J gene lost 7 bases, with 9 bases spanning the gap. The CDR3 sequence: CASSYPTRNEQFF. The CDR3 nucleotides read TGTGCCAGCAGTTACCCGACTAGGAATGAGCAGTTCTTC.

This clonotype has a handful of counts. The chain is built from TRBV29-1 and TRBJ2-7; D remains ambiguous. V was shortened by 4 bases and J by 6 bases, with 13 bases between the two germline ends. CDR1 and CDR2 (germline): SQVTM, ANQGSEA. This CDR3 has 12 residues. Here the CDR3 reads CSVVRGGIEQYF. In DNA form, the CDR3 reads TGCAGCGTTGTACGTGGTGGCATCGAGCAGTACTTC.

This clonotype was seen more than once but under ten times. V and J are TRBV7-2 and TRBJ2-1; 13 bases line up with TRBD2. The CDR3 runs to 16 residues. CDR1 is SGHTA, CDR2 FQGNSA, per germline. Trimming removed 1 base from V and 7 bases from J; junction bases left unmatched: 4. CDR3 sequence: CASSLGKLAGGNEQFF. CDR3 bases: TGTGCCAGCAGCTTAGGGAAACTAGCGGGAGGGAATGAGCAGTTCTTC.

The CDR3 protein is CASRNGMENNEQFF. In DNA form, the CDR3 reads TGCGCCAGCAGAAACGGGATGGAAAACAATGAGCAGTTCTTC. V usage is TRBV5-1 and J usage is TRBJ2-1; D is possibly TRBD2 (5 bases). The CDR3 extends over 14 amino acids. Germline V gene lookup returns CDR1 SGHRS and CDR2 YFSETQ. V shed 5 bases and J shed 5 bases, with 14 bases lying between them.

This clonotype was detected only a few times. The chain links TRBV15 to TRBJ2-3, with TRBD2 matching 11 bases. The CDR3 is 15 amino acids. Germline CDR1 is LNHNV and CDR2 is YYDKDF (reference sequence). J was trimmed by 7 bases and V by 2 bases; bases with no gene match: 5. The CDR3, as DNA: TGTGCCACCAGCAGACCCCTAGCGGGAGGCCATACGCAGTATTTT. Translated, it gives CATSRPLAGGHTQYF.

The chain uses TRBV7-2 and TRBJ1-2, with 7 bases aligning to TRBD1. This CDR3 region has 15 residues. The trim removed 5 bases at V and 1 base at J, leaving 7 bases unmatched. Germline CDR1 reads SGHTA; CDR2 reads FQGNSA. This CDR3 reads CASSVGTVLNYGYTF. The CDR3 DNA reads TGTGCCAGCAGCGTTGGGACAGTCCTTAACTATGGCTACACCTTC.

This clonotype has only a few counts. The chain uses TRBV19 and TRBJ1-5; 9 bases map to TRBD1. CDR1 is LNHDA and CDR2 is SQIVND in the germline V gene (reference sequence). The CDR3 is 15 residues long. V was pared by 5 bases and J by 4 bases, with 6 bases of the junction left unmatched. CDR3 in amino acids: CASSPRDRENQPQHF. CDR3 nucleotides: TGTGCCAGTAGTCCGAGGGACAGGGAGAATCAGCCCCAGCATTTT.

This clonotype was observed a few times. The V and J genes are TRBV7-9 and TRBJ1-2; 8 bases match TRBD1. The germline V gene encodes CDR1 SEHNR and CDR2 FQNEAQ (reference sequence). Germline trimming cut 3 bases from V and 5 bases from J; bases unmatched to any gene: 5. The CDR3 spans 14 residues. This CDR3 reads CASSLQGARYGYTF. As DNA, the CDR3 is TGTGCCAGCAGCTTGCAGGGGGCGCGGTATGGCTACACCTTC.

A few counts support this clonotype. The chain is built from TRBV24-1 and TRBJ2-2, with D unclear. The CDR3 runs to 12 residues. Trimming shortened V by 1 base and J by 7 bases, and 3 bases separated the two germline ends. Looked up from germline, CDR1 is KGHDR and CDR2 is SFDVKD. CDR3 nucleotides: TGTGCCACCAGTGATTTCGTCGGGGAGCTGTTTTTT. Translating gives CATSDFVGELFF.

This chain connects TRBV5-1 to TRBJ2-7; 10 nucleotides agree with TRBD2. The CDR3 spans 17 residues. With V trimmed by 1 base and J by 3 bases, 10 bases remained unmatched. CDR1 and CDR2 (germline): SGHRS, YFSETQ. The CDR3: CASSLQSSGSLGYEQYF. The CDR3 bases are TGCGCCAGCAGCTTGCAGTCTAGCGGGAGTTTAGGCTACGAGCAGTACTTC. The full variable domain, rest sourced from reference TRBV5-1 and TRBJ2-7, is KAGVTQTPRYLIKTRGQQVTLSCSPISGHRSVSWYQQTPGQGLQFLFEYFSETQRNKGNFPGRFSGRQFSNSRSEMNVSTLELGDSALYLCASSLQSSGSLGYEQYFGPGTRLTVT.

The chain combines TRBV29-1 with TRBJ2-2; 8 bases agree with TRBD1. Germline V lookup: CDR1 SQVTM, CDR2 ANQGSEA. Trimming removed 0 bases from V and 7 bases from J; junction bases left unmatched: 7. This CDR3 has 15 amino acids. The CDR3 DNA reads TGCAGCGTTGAAGAAAGCAGGGGGCGCATCGGGGAGCTGTTTTTT. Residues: CSVEESRGRIGELFF.

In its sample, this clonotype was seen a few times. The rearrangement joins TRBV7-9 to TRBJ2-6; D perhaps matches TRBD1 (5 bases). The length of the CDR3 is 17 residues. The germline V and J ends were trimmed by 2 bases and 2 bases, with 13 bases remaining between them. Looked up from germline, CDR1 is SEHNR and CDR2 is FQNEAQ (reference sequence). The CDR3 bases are TGTGCCAGCAGCTTACGCCAACAGGACCCTGGGGCCAACGTCCTGACTTTC. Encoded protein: CASSLRQQDPGANVLTF.

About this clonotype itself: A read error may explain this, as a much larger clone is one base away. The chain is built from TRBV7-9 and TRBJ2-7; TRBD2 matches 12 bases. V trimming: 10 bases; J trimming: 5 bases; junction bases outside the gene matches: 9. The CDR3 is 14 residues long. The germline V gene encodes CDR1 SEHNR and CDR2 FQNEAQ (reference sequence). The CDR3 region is CATNELAGGHEQYF. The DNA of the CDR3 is TGTGCCACCAACGAACTAGCGGGAGGTCACGAGCAGTACTTC.

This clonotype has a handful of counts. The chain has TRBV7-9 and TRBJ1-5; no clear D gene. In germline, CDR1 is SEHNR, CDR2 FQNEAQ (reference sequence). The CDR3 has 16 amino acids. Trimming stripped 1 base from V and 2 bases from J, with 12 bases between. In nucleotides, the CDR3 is TGTGCCAGCAGCTTAGTCGGCGGCTTGGGCAATCAGCCCCAGCATTTT. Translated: CASSLVGGLGNQPQHF.

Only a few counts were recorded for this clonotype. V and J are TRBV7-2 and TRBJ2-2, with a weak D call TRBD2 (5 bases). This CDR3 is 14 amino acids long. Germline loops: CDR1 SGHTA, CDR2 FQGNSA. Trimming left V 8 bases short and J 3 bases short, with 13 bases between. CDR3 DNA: TGTGCCAGCGCAGGTGGACTGTACACCGGGGAGCTGTTTTTT. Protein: CASAGGLYTGELFF.